The 12 T cell receptor beta chains below come from one sample, sequenced in a study of cytomegalovirus exposure and HLA in healthy donors. Only in-frame clones appear in the TCRdb table, and some are missing; sequencing was by immunoSEQ multiplex PCR. The sample has over 120,000 clones, roughly 90% seen once; the top ten hold roughly 4.3%. Material: PBMCs. Every receptor here comes from a man younger than 30 in good health and CMV-seropositive.

The chain recombines TRBV10-3 with TRBJ2-1; 8 nucleotides align to TRBD1. Germline CDR1 reads ENHRY; CDR2 reads SYGVKD. The V segment lost 6 bases and the J segment 7 bases; nucleotides outside the gene matches: 11. CDR3 size: 15 residues. CDR3 sequence reads: CAIRETGVFRNEQFF. CDR3 coding DNA: TGTGCCATCAGGGAGACAGGGGTTTTTAGGAATGAGCAGTTCTTC.

The chain links TRBV7-8 to TRBJ2-1; 13 bases are shared with TRBD2. Germline CDR1 and CDR2: SGHVS and FQNEAQ. CDR3 length: 15 amino acids. The V segment lost 5 bases and the J segment 6 bases; nucleotides outside the gene matches: 4. CDR3 protein: CASSAGLAGVNEQFF. CDR3 in DNA: TGTGCCAGCAGCGCTGGACTAGCGGGGGTCAATGAGCAGTTCTTC.

The chain recombines TRBV21-1 with TRBJ1-3; the table's D gene call, TRBD1, was not cross checked with the DNA. TRBV21-1 corresponds to a pseudogene. CDR3 length: 13 amino acids. The CDR3 here is CAKSPGQRNTIYF. In DNA, the CDR3 is TGTGCCAAATCGCCGGGACAGAGAAACACCATATATTTT.

The V call is TRBV5-1, the J call TRBJ2-3, with 10 bases aligning to TRBD2. Looked up from germline, CDR1 is SGHRS and CDR2 is YFSETQ. V dropped 6 bases and J dropped 2; count of bases not matched to a gene: 3. This CDR3 is built from 14 residues. The CDR3 nucleotides read TGCGCCAGCAAAGCGGGAGGGTTCACAGATACGCAGTATTTT. Translating it yields CASKAGGFTDTQYF.

This rearrangement joins TRBV18 to TRBJ1-4; D is perhaps TRBD1 (6 bases). With 5 bases removed from V and 5 bases from J, the gap between germline ends came to 9 bases. This CDR3 has 13 amino acids. Germline loops: CDR1 KGHSH, CDR2 LQKENI. Here the CDR3 DNA reads TGTGCCAGCTCAACAGGGTTGAATGAAAAACTGTTTTTT. Amino acids: CASSTGLNEKLFF.

V is TRBV19 and J is TRBJ1-5; 8 nucleotides agree with TRBD1. V lost 5 bases, J lost 0 bases, and 12 bases stayed unmatched. Germline CDR1 LNHDA, CDR2 SQIVND (reference sequence). The CDR3 length is 18 residues. The CDR3 nucleotides are TGTGCCAGTAGTCCGAGCTCGGACAGGGCCTATAGCAATCAGCCCCAGCATTTT. This translates into CASSPSSDRAYSNQPQHF. Full variable domain (remainder filled in from reference TRBV19 and TRBJ1-5): DGGITQSPKYLFRKEGQNVTLSCEQNLNHDAMYWYRQDPGQGLRLIYYSQIVNDFQKGDIAEGYSVSREKKESFPLTVTSAQKNPTAFYLCASSPSSDRAYSNQPQHFGDGTRLSIL.

The chain combines TRBV5-1 with TRBJ2-1; a possible D gene is TRBD2 (5 bases). The CDR3 is 14 residues long. V lost 5 bases and J 7 bases, leaving 16 bases between the germline ends. Germline values: CDR1 SGHRS, CDR2 YFSETQ. The CDR3 spells CASRDQEAQNEQFF. CDR3 DNA: TGCGCCAGCAGGGACCAGGAGGCCCAAAATGAGCAGTTCTTC.

This clone was seen a few times. The CDR3 protein is CASKPDSGNQPQHF. CDR3 DNA: TGTGCCAGTAAACCGGACAGTGGCAATCAGCCCCAGCATTTT. The V gene is TRBV19, the J gene TRBJ1-5; D perhaps matches TRBD1 (6 bases). The CDR3 consists of 14 residues. CDR1 and CDR2 from the germline V gene are LNHDA and SQIVND (reference sequence). Trimming cost V 7 bases and J 2 bases, with 12 bases left between them. The variable domain in full, with the rest retrieved from reference TRBV19 and TRBJ1-5, is DGGITQSPKYLFRKEGQNVTLSCEQNLNHDAMYWYRQDPGQGLRLIYYSQIVNDFQKGDIAEGYSVSREKKESFPLTVTSAQKNPTAFYLCASKPDSGNQPQHFGDGTRLSIL.

The genes are TRBV5-4 and TRBJ1-6; D is uncertain. The CDR3 has 15 amino acids. CDR1 SGHNT and CDR2 YYREEE come from the germline V gene (reference sequence). V was cut by 0 bases and J by 4 bases, with 8 bases left in between. The CDR3 DNA follows: TGTGCCAGCAGCTTGGCCGCCACTTATAATTCACCCCTCCACTTT. As protein: CASSLAATYNSPLHF. Together with reference TRBV5-4 and TRBJ1-6, the CDR3 gives the full variable domain: ETGVTQSPTHLIKTRGQQVTLRCSSQSGHNTVSWYQQALGQGPQFIFQYYREEENGRGNFPPRFSGLQFPNYSSELNVNALELDDSALYLCASSLAATYNSPLHFGNGTRLTVT.

The V and J genes are TRBV5-6 and TRBJ2-5, with D maybe TRBD2 (6 bases). Germline loops: CDR1 SGHDT, CDR2 YYEEEE. V lost 4 bases and J lost 2, with 12 bases in between. The CDR3 runs 14 residues. In DNA, the CDR3 is TGTGCCAGCAGCCCTGGGAGGCCTCAAGAGACCCAGTACTTC. Translating it yields CASSPGRPQETQYF.

V is TRBV7-9 and J is TRBJ1-1; D possibly corresponds to TRBD1 (5 bases). The CDR3 spans 16 residues. Germline lookup yields CDR1 SEHNR and CDR2 FQNEAQ (reference sequence). Trimming took 5 bases from V and 2 from J, leaving 18 bases between them. The CDR3 DNA follows: TGTGCCAGCAGCCTCTTACGGGAGGGGAAAAACACTGAAGCTTTCTTT. Translating it yields CASSLLREGKNTEAFF.

This chain connects TRBV27 to TRBJ2-1; TRBD2 agrees at 12 bases. The CDR3 runs to 15 residues. CDR1 is MNHEY and CDR2 is SMNVEV in the germline V gene (reference sequence). Trimming removed 3 bases from V and 9 bases from J; junction bases left unmatched: 6. CDR3 in amino acids: CASSLASGRAGEQFF. CDR3 DNA sequence: TGTGCCAGCAGTTTGGCTAGCGGGAGGGCCGGTGAGCAGTTCTTC.